Listed here are 28 T cell receptor beta chains from one sample, sequenced in a study of T cell responses to AZD1222 COVID-19 vaccine. This table comes from immunoSEQ multiplex PCR, and its TCRdb copy is limited to in-frame clones, with some not included. This sample carries about 110,000 clones, roughly 90% of them seen once, and the ten largest clones take approximately 15%. The sample in question was peripheral blood, obtained 28 days after the second AZD1222 dose. The source of these receptors is an adult who received the AZD1222 COVID-19 vaccine.

The gene calls are TRBV11-3 and TRBJ2-2; the match to TRBD2 covers 8 bases. The germline V gene has CDR1 SGHNT and CDR2 YENEEA. The CDR3 is 13 amino acids. The V gene end was trimmed by 5 bases and the J gene end by 7 bases; junction bases not matched to a gene: 3. The CDR3 DNA reads as TGTGCCAGCAGCCGGGGGGGAGACGGGGAGCTGTTTTTT. It codes for CASSRGGDGELFF.

The chain links TRBV5-4 to TRBJ2-3; D is ambiguous. In germline, CDR1 is SGHNT, CDR2 YYREEE (reference sequence). The CDR3 extends over 13 amino acids. V was shortened by 0 bases and J by 2 bases, with 4 bases between the two germline ends. The CDR3, as DNA: TGTGCCAGCAGCTTGGCGTCCACAGATACGCAGTATTTT. This gives the protein CASSLASTDTQYF.

The J gene is TRBJ1-1, the V gene TRBV27; D perhaps matches TRBD1 (5 bases). Per germline, CDR1 MNHEY and CDR2 SMNVEV (reference sequence). This CDR3 is 13 amino acids long. The V end was cut by 4 bases, the J end by 3 bases, with 9 bases between. The DNA for the CDR3 is TGTGCCAGCAGTTGGGGCCGAGACACTGAAGCTTTCTTT. It codes for CASSWGRDTEAFF.

This chain links TRBV4-1 with TRBJ2-1, with 10 bases matching TRBD2. V dropped 0 bases and J dropped 0; count of bases not matched to a gene: 8. Germline V CDR1 and CDR2: MGHRA, YSYEKL. The CDR3 is made up of 19 amino acids. The CDR3 nucleotides are TGCGCCAGCAGCCAAGATCCTAGGACTAGCGGAAGCTCCTACAATGAGCAGTTCTTC. Translation: CASSQDPRTSGSSYNEQFF.

V gene TRBV5-1 combines with J gene TRBJ1-5; D is uncertain. The CDR3 consists of 15 residues. Germline values: CDR1 SGHRS, CDR2 YFSETQ. Deletions cut 0 bases from V and 0 bases from J, with 7 bases between. CDR3 nucleotide sequence: TGCGCCAGCAGCTTGGCAGGAGATAGCAATCAGCCCCAGCATTTT. Its protein is CASSLAGDSNQPQHF.

This chain connects TRBV28 to TRBJ1-1; D gene ambiguous. CDR3 length: 11 residues. V was shortened by 8 bases and J by 0 bases, with 4 bases between the two germline ends. CDR1 is MDHEN and CDR2 is SYDVKM in the germline V gene. The CDR3 region has the DNA TGTGCCAGCGCCATGAACACTGAAGCTTTCTTT. Its translation: CASAMNTEAFF.

V is TRBV18 and J is TRBJ1-4; D ambiguous. Deletions cut 5 bases from V and 0 bases from J, with 13 bases between. The germline V gene encodes CDR1 KGHSH and CDR2 LQKENI. The CDR3 has 16 residues. The DNA of the CDR3 is TGTGCCAGCTCAACCCAAGACTGGGCAACTAATGAAAAACTGTTTTTT. This translates into CASSTQDWATNEKLFF.

This clone was detected once. For the CDR3, the DNA is TGTGCCATCAGTGAGTTAGGGGCCAAGTTGATTGGGGAGACCCAGTACTTC. Translation: CAISELGAKLIGETQYF. The gene calls are TRBV10-3 and TRBJ2-5, with D perhaps matching TRBD1 (5 bases). Germline V gives CDR1 ENHRY, CDR2 SYGVKD. The CDR3 sequence is 17 residues long. Trimming removed 1 base from V and 5 bases from J, with 20 bases in between.

This chain links TRBV19 with TRBJ1-4, with D uncertain. Per the germline V gene, CDR1 is LNHDA and CDR2 is SQIVND (reference sequence). The CDR3 runs 13 residues. The V gene lost 10 bases and the J gene lost 3 bases, with 12 bases spanning the gap. CDR3 nucleotides: TGTGCCACCTGGAGGGCGCCTAATGAAAAACTGTTTTTT. Its translation: CATWRAPNEKLFF.

This chain links TRBV6-2 or TRBV6-3 with TRBJ2-2; D perhaps matches TRBD2 (6 bases). V was cut by 4 bases and J by 4 bases, with 16 bases left in between. This CDR3 contains 16 residues. CDR1 is MNHEY, CDR2 SVGEGT, per germline. CDR3 DNA sequence: TGTGCCAGCAGTTTGGGAGGAGGAGTGTCCACCGGGGAGCTGTTTTTT. Translation gives CASSLGGGVSTGELFF.

The rearrangement uses TRBV19 and TRBJ2-1; D is ambiguous. The germline V gene encodes CDR1 LNHDA and CDR2 SQIVND (reference sequence). The CDR3 contains 13 residues. Trimming took off 4 bases at V and 9 bases at J, with 13 bases between the two ends. The CDR3 region is CASSTRLVSEQFF. The DNA for the CDR3 is TGTGCCAGTAGTACCCGTCTAGTCAGTGAGCAGTTCTTC. The full variable domain, completed using reference TRBV19 and TRBJ2-1, is DGGITQSPKYLFRKEGQNVTLSCEQNLNHDAMYWYRQDPGQGLRLIYYSQIVNDFQKGDIAEGYSVSREKKESFPLTVTSAQKNPTAFYLCASSTRLVSEQFFGPGTRLTVL.

This sequence joins TRBV5-1 and TRBJ2-7; 9 nucleotides align to TRBD1. J gave up 5 bases and V 5 bases, and 11 bases lay outside the gene matches. This CDR3 has 15 residues. CDR1 is SGHRS and CDR2 is YFSETQ in the germline V gene. The CDR3 here is CASSHRDRDFDEQYF. The CDR3 coding sequence is TGCGCCAGCAGTCACCGGGACAGGGACTTCGACGAGCAGTACTTC.

This sequence joins TRBV7-9 and TRBJ2-7; D is unresolved. This CDR3 contains 13 residues. From germline, CDR1 is SEHNR and CDR2 FQNEAQ (reference sequence). V lost 5 bases and J 5 bases, leaving 13 bases between the germline ends. This CDR3 is CASSPPTVHEQYF. The CDR3 DNA follows: TGTGCCAGCAGCCCCCCAACAGTTCACGAGCAGTACTTC.

The CDR3 DNA reads TGTGCCAGCAGTTATGGGCCCCCGACTGAAGCTTTCTTT. Translating it yields CASSYGPPTEAFF. The chain couples TRBV6-2 or TRBV6-3 to TRBJ1-1; no clear D. Between the trimmed V and J ends, which lost 3 bases and 5 bases, there was a span of 10 bases. The germline gives CDR1 MNHEY, CDR2 SVGEGT. The length of the CDR3 is 13 residues.

V usage is TRBV3-1 (or the pseudogene TRBV3-2) and J usage is TRBJ1-3; the D gene is possibly TRBD1 (5 bases). The CDR3 extends over 15 amino acids. Germline V lookup: CDR1 LGHDT, CDR2 YNNKEL (reference sequence). V lost 4 bases and J 7 bases, leaving 17 bases between the germline ends. The CDR3 loop is CASSPTLQASNTIYF. CDR3 DNA: TGTGCCAGCAGCCCCACCCTACAGGCGAGCAACACCATATATTTT.

The chain is built from TRBV7-9 and TRBJ1-3; D call uncertain. Trimming removed 6 bases from V and 4 bases from J, with 19 bases in between. This CDR3 contains 16 residues. CDR1 is SEHNR, CDR2 FQNEAQ, per germline (reference sequence). The CDR3 is CASRLSATRAGNTIYF. CDR3 sequence (DNA): TGTGCCAGCAGACTATCAGCTACCCGGGCGGGAAACACCATATATTTT.

This clone was counted between two and nine times. The genes are TRBV30 and TRBJ2-3; a possible D gene is TRBD2 (6 bases). The CDR3 has 14 amino acids. The germline gives CDR1 GTSNPN, CDR2 SVGIG (reference sequence). The ends were cut back, 4 bases at V and 0 bases at J, with 11 bases in the middle. CDR3 in amino acids: CAWMWGTSTDTQYF. The CDR3, as DNA: TGTGCCTGGATGTGGGGGACTAGCACAGATACGCAGTATTTT.

V is TRBV29-1 and J is TRBJ1-2, with TRBD1 identical over 8 bases. The CDR3 extends over 14 amino acids. The germline V gene has CDR1 SQVTM and CDR2 ANQGSEA. V was clipped by 1 base and J by 4 bases; unmatched bases: 5. The CDR3: CSVEGQGAFYGYTF. CDR3 bases: TGCAGCGTTGAAGGGCAGGGGGCATTCTATGGCTACACCTTC.

The chain carries TRBV5-5 and TRBJ2-7; 9 positions agree with TRBD1. The CDR3 extends over 13 amino acids. Germline CDR1 reads SGHKS; CDR2 reads YYEKEE (reference sequence). The V and J ends lost 3 bases and 5 bases, in that order; junction bases with no gene match: 3. The CDR3 bases are TGTGCCAGCAGCTACGGACAGGGGAACGAGCAGTACTTC. Amino acid sequence: CASSYGQGNEQYF.

The chain has TRBV24-1 and TRBJ1-5; TRBD1 is a possible D gene (5 bases). Trimming took off 7 bases at V and 3 bases at J, with 18 bases between the two ends. This CDR3 is 16 amino acids long. CDR1 is KGHDR and CDR2 is SFDVKD in the germline V gene. In DNA, the CDR3 is TGTGCCACCAGGGCCTTCCACCGGGACTCCAATCAGCCCCAGCATTTT. Encoded protein: CATRAFHRDSNQPQHF.

The CDR3 nucleotides are TGTGCCACCAGCAGACACGGGACAGGGGGCCTTCAGCCCCAGCATTTT. Translated: CATSRHGTGGLQPQHF. The chain uses TRBV15 and TRBJ1-5, with TRBD1 matching over 12 bases. Germline-derived CDR1 and CDR2 are LNHNV and YYDKDF (reference sequence). V trimming: 2 bases; J trimming: 6 bases; junction bases outside the gene matches: 5. The CDR3 has 16 residues.

The J gene is TRBJ1-6, the V gene TRBV7-9; D unresolved. Trimming left V 0 bases short and J 10 bases short, with 7 bases between. Germline CDR1 is SEHNR and CDR2 is FQNEAQ (reference sequence). This CDR3 is built from 13 residues. The DNA of the CDR3 is TGTGCCAGCAGCTTAGCGGAGGGATCACCCCTCCACTTT. It yields the protein CASSLAEGSPLHF.

This chain uses TRBV15 with TRBJ2-5; 9 nucleotides match TRBD2. V lost 4 bases to trimming and J lost 4 bases; unmatched junction nucleotides: 7. CDR3 length: 15 residues. Germline V gene data show CDR1 as LNHNV and CDR2 as YYDKDF (reference sequence). DNA of the CDR3: TGTGCCACCAGCATCTTAGCGGGGGCGGGAGAGACCCAGTACTTC. It specifies CATSILAGAGETQYF.

This CDR3 is CASSWTGRRLFF. CDR3 coding DNA: TGTGCCAGTAGTTGGACAGGCCGGCGCCTGTTTTTT. The V gene is TRBV19, the J gene TRBJ1-4; the match to TRBD1 covers 7 bases. The CDR3 length is 12 residues. Losses at the gene ends were 5 bases for V and 14 bases for J; bases not matched to a gene: 8. The germline CDR1 and CDR2 sequences are LNHDA and SQIVND (reference sequence).

The J gene is TRBJ1-6, the V gene TRBV7-9, with TRBD1 matching over 9 bases. The CDR3 consists of 15 residues. J lost 5 bases, V lost 3 bases, and 2 bases had no gene match. CDR1 SEHNR and CDR2 FQNEAQ come from the germline V gene (reference sequence). CDR3 region: CASSLTGGDNSPLHF. As DNA, the CDR3 is TGTGCCAGCAGCTTGACAGGGGGAGATAATTCACCCCTCCACTTT.

This chain links TRBV28 with TRBJ2-2; weak D call: TRBD1 (5 bases). Germline V lookup: CDR1 MDHEN, CDR2 SYDVKM. Trimming took off 8 bases at V and 2 bases at J, with 12 bases between the two ends. CDR3 size: 14 residues. The CDR3, as DNA: TGTGCCAGCTACTGGGGCAGCAACACCGGGGAGCTGTTTTTT. This encodes CASYWGSNTGELFF.

The gene calls are TRBV12-5 and TRBJ1-2; D is unclear. The CDR3 extends over 14 amino acids. Germline CDR1 reads LGHNT; CDR2 reads FRNRAP. V was cut by 3 bases and J by 2 bases, with 10 bases left in between. The CDR3 region is CASGFSGANYGYTF. CDR3 nucleotide sequence: TGTGCTAGTGGTTTCTCGGGAGCGAACTATGGCTACACCTTC.

The chain recombines TRBV6-5 with TRBJ1-1; D call uncertain. The germline V gene encodes CDR1 MNHEY and CDR2 SVGAGI. V lost 2 bases, J lost 4 bases, and 8 bases lay in between. The CDR3 loop spans 13 amino acids. This CDR3 reads CASSYISTTEAFF. The CDR3 DNA is TGTGCCAGCAGTTACATCAGTACCACTGAAGCTTTCTTT.